The present TCR beta chain was sequenced within a study of human T cells and chemical hapten exposure. The overall study: Per-sample TCR yield variation was attributed mainly to small pooled library volume differences.

Original processing notes: Sequenced samples showed a median of approximately 100,000 TCRs each, with counts running from around 24,000 to 710,000. TCRdb reprocessed the RACE reads via MiXCR and lists one record per CDR3 protein. TCRdb, not the original authors, processed these V and J calls. The sample carries approximately 90,000 distinct CDR3 sequences, 9.5% to 15% recorded once. Deletions cut 4 bases from V and 9 bases from J, with 14 bases between. The CDR3 runs to 13 residues. Time point reported: patch test 1, 2 weeks after DPC sensitization. As for treatment: therapeutic diphenylcyclopropenone sensitization with weekly scalp DPC. Study-wide results and caveats: Versus controls, significantly more large CDR3 similarity clusters arose from expanded TCRs.

This clonotype was detected a few times. Antigen unknown. The source of this sequence is a woman aged 40 to 50 with alopecia areata. Some clones in this sample may be carry-over from other donors' samples. The sample consisted of whole blood, taken in connection with sensitization to the hapten diphenylcyclopropenone (DPC). J is TRBJ2-3 and V is TRBV12-3 or TRBV12-4, with D perhaps matching TRBD1 (5 bases). As DNA, the CDR3 is TGTGCCAGCAGTTCCCCGAACCAGGGAACGCAGTATTTT. It codes for CASSSPNQGTQYF.